This T cell receptor beta chain comes out of a study of cytomegalovirus exposure and HLA in healthy donors. Findings and caveats of the study: Among the sequence variants, a highly shared cluster was likely an artifact of sequencing. Reportedly, diagnosis of cytomegalovirus status by the classifier showed high specificity and sensitivity. Approximately 17,000 TCR beta sequences were associated with HLA alleles at 0.05 false discovery rate in a later analysis.

As to this clone: Its specificity is unknown.

Amplification used 60 Vbeta primers and 13 Jbeta primers. Here immunoSEQ multiplex PCR was the method, and the copy in TCRdb shows in-frame clones only, minus some. Of 150,000 or so clones in the sample, about 86% were seen once. The specimen sequenced was PBMCs. This clonotype originated in a woman younger than 30 in good health and CMV-seronegative.

DNA for the CDR3: TGTGCCATCAGTGACCGTCCGTCGTTGGAAAAACTGTTTTTT. Translating it yields CAISDRPSLEKLFF. The rearrangement uses TRBV10-3 and TRBJ1-4; D unclear. Trimming shortened V by 3 bases and J by 8 bases, and 13 bases separated the two germline ends. Germline-derived CDR1 and CDR2 are ENHRY and SYGVKD. The CDR3 runs 14 residues.